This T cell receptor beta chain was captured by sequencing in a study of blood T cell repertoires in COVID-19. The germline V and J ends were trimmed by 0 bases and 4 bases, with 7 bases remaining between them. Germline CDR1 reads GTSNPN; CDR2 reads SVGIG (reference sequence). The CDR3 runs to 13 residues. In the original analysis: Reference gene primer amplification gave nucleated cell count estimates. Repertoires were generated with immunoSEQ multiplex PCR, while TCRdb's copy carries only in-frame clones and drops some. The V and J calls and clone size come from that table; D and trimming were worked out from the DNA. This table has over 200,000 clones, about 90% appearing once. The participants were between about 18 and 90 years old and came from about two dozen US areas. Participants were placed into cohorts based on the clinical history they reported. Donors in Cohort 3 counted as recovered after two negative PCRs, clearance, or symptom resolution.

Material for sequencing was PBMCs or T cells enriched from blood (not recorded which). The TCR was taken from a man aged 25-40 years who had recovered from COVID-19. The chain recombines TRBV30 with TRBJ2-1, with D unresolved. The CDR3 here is CAWSVFHYNEQFF. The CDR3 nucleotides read TGTGCCTGGAGTGTGTTTCATTACAATGAGCAGTTCTTC.